This T cell receptor beta chain emerged from a study of a mutant IDH1 vaccine in newly diagnosed glioma. Background on the study: Vaccines were first given 4-6 weeks after radiotherapy alone, or with temozolomide cycles. Treated individuals were approximately 62% male and approximately 38% female, averaging roughly 43 years of age. Visit V12 was scheduled at week 35 and visit V13 at week 47.

CDR3 length: 15 residues. Trimming stripped 5 bases from V and 1 base from J, with 14 bases between. Germline CDR1 and CDR2: MDHEN and SYDVKM. The time point here: week 35, safety follow-up. Vaccinated patients received 300 ug of mutant IDH1 20-mer peptide per dose, with topical imiquimod. Patients came in for eight vaccinations, in weeks 1, 3, 5, 7, 11, 15, 19 and 23. Libraries were prepared by immunoSEQ multiplex PCR; TCRdb keeps only in-frame clonotypes and omits some of them. This sample has about 68,000 clones, with roughly 84% found just once. On this clone: Its target is not known.

Sequencing was performed on PBMCs, taken from a glioma patient whose treatment included an IDH1 peptide vaccine. The source is a man between 18 and 35 years old with glioma. The chain has TRBV28 and TRBJ1-1; the D gene is possibly TRBD1 (6 bases). CDR3 region: CASSPLDRPNTEAFF. For the CDR3, the DNA is TGTGCCAGCAGTCCCCTAGACAGGCCGAACACTGAAGCTTTCTTT.